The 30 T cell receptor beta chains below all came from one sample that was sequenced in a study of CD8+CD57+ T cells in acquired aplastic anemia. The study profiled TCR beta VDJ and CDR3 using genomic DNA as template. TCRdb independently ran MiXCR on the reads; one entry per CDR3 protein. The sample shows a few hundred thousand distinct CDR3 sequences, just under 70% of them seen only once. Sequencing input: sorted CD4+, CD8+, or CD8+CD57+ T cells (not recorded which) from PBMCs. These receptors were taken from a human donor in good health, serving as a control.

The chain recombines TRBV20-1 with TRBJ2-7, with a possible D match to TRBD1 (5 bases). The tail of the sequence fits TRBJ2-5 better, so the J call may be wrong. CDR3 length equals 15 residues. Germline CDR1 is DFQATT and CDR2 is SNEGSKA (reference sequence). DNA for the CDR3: TGCAGTGCTATCTTAGGGGTTGGCAATGGCGAGACCCAGTACTTC. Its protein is CSAILGVGNGETQYF.

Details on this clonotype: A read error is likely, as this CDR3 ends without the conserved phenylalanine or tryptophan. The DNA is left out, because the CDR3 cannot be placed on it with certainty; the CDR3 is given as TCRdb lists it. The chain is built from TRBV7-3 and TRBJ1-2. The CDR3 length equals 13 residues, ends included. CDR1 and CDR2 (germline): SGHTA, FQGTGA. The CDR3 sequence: CASSVEDVSCDTY.

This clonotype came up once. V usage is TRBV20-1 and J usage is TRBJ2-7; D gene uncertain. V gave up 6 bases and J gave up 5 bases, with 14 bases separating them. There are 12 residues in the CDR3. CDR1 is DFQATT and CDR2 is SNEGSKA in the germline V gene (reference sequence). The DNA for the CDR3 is TGCAGTGCAACCGGACGGACCAACGAGCAGTACTTC. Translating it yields CSATGRTNEQYF.

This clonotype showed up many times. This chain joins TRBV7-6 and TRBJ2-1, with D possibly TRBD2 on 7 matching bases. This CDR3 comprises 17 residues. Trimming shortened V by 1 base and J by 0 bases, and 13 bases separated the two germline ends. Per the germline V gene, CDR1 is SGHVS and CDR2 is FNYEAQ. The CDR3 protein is CASSLVGGPSSYNEQFF. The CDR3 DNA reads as TGTGCCAGCAGCTTAGTCGGGGGGCCGAGCTCCTACAATGAGCAGTTCTTC. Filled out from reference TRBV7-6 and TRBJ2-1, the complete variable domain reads GAGVSQSPRYKVTKRGQDVALRCDPISGHVSLYWYRQALGQGPEFLTYFNYEAQQDKSGLPNDRFSAERPEGSISTLTIQRTEQRDSAMYRCASSLVGGPSSYNEQFFGPGTRLTVL.

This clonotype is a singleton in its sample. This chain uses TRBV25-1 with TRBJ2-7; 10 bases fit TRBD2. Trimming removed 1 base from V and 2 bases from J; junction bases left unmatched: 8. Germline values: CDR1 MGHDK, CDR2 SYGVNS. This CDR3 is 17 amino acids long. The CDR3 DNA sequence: TGTGCCAGCAGTGAATGGGGGCTAGCGGGGGCCACCTACGAGCAGTACTTC. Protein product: CASSEWGLAGATYEQYF.

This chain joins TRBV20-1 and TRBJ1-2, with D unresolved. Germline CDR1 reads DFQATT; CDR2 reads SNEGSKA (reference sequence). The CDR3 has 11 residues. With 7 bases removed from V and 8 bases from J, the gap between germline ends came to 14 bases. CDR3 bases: TGCAGTGTTTCGGTGGCAGACGGCTACACCTTC. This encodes CSVSVADGYTF.

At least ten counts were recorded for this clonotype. The CDR3 protein is CASSRRQGVSYEQYF. CDR3 DNA: TGTGCCAGCTCACGCAGACAGGGGGTGAGCTACGAGCAGTACTTC. The rearrangement uses TRBV18 and TRBJ2-7; 9 positions agree with TRBD1. In germline, CDR1 is KGHSH, CDR2 LQKENI. This CDR3 contains 15 residues. Trimming cost V 4 bases and J 3 bases; bases outside gene matches: 7.

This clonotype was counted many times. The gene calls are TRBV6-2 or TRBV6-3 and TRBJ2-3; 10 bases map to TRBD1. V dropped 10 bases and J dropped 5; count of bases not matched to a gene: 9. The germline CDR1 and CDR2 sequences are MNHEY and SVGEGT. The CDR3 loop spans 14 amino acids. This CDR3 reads CATALDRGIDTQYF. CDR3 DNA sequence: TGTGCCACCGCCTTGGACAGGGGGATAGATACGCAGTATTTT.

Here the CDR3 DNA reads TGTGCCAGCAGCTTGGCCCGCGCGAACACCGGGGAGCTGTTTTTT. Translating gives CASSLARANTGELFF. The chain has TRBV5-6 and TRBJ2-2; D call uncertain. Germline-derived CDR1 and CDR2 are SGHDT and YYEEEE. The CDR3 is made up of 15 amino acids. With 0 bases removed from V and 0 bases from J, the gap between germline ends came to 6 bases.

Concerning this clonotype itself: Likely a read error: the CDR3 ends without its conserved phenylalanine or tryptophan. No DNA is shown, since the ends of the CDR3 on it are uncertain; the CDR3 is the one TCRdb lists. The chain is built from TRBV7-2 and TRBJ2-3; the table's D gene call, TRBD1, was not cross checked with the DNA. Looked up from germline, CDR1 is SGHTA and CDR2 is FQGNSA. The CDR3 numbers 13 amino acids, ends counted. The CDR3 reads CASIRGEAGQETQ.

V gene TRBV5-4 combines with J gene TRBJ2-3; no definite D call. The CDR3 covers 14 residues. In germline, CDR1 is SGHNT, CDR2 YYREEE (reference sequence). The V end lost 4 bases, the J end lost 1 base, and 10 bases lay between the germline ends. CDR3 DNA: TGTGCCAGCAGCCCCCCTCGACGCACAGATACGCAGTATTTT. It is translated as CASSPPRRTDTQYF. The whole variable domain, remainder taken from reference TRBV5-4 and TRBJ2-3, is ETGVTQSPTHLIKTRGQQVTLRCSSQSGHNTVSWYQQALGQGPQFIFQYYREEENGRGNFPPRFSGLQFPNYSSELNVNALELDDSALYLCASSPPRRTDTQYFGPGTRLTVL.

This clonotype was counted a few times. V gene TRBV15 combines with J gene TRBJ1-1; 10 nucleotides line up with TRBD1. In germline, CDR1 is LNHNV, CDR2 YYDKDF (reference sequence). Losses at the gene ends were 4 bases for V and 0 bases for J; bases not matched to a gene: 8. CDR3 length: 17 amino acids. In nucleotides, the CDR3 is TGTGCCACCAGCAACACAGGGACAGGGGAAGTGAACACTGAAGCTTTCTTT. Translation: CATSNTGTGEVNTEAFF.

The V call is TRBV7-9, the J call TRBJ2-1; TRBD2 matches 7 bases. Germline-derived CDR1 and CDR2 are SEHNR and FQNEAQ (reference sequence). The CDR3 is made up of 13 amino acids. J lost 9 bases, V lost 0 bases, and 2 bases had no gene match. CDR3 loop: CASSLALASEQFF. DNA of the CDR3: TGTGCCAGCAGCTTAGCACTAGCGAGTGAGCAGTTCTTC.

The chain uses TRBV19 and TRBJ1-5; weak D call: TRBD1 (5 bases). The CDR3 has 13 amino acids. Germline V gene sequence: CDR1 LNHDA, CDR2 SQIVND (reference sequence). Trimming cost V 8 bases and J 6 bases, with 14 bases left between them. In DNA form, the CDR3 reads TGTGCCAGTTCGCGGGGGGACGGTCAGCCCCAGCATTTT. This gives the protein CASSRGDGQPQHF.

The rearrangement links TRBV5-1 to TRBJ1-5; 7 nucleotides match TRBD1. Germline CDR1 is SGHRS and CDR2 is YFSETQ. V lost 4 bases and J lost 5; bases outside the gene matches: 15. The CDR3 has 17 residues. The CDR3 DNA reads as TGCGCCAGCAGCCACGAGGGGGCGGGGAGAGGGTATCAGCCCCAGCATTTT. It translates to CASSHEGAGRGYQPQHF.

The CDR3 DNA sequence: TGTGCCAGCAGCTCGATCCGACTAGCGGGTGAATACACAGATACGCAGTATTTT. Its protein product is CASSSIRLAGEYTDTQYF. The V and J genes are TRBV7-8 and TRBJ2-3, with 10 bases lining up with TRBD2. This CDR3 comprises 18 residues. From germline, CDR1 is SGHVS and CDR2 FQNEAQ. V shed 4 bases and J 2 bases; nucleotides not matched to a gene: 12.

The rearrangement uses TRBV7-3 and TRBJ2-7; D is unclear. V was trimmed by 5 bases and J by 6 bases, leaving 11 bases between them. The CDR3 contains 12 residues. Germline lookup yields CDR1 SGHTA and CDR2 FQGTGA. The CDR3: CASSDAPSEQYF. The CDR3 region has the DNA TGTGCCAGCAGCGACGCGCCCTCCGAGCAGTACTTC.

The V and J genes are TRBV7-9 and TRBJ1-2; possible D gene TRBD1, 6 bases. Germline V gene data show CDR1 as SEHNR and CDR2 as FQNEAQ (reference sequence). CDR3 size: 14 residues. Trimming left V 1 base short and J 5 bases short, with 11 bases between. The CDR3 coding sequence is TGTGCCAGCAGCTTAGAGGGGGGACCTTATGGCTACACCTTC. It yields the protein CASSLEGGPYGYTF.

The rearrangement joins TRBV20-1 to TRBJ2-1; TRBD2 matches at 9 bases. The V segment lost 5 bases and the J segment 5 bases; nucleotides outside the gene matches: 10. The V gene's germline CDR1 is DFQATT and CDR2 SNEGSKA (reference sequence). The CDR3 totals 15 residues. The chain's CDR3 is CSAAAYGTSHNEQFF. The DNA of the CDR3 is TGCAGTGCTGCAGCATATGGGACTAGCCACAATGAGCAGTTCTTC.

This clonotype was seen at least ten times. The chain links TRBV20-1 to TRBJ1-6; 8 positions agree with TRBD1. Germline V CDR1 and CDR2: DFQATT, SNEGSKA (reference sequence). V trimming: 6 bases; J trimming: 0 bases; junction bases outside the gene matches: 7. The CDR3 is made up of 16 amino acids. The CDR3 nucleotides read TGCAGTGCCAGGGGGCCAGGGAGCTCCTATAATTCACCCCTCCACTTT. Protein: CSARGPGSSYNSPLHF.

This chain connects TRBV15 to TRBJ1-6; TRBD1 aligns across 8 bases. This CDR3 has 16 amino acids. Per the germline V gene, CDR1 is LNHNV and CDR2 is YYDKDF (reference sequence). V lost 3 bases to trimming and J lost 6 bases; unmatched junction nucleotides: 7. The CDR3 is CATSSPGQEFNSPLHF. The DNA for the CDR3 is TGTGCCACCAGCAGCCCGGGACAGGAATTTAATTCACCCCTCCACTTT. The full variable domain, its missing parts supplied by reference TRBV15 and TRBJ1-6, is DAMVIQNPRYQVTQFGKPVTLSCSQTLNHNVMYWYQQKSSQAPKLLFHYYDKDFNNEADTPDNFQSRRPNTSFCFLDIRSPGLGDTAMYLCATSSPGQEFNSPLHFGNGTRLTVT.

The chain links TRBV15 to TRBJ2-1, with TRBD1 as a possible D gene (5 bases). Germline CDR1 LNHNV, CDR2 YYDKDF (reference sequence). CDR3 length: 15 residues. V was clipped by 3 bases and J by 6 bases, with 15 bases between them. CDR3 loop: CATSSRSSGPNEQFF. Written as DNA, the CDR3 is TGTGCCACCAGCAGCCGGAGCTCAGGGCCCAATGAGCAGTTCTTC.

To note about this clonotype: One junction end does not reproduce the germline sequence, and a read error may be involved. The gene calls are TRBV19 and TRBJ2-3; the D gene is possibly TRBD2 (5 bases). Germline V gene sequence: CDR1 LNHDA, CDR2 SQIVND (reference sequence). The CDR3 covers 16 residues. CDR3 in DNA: TGTGCCAGCAGCCACGACGGGCTAGCCGCTGACAATGAGCAGTTTTTT. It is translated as CASSHDGLAADNEQFF.

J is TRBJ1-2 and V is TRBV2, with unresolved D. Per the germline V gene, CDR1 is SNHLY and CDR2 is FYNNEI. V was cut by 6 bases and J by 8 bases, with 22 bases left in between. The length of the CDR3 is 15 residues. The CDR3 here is CASSAPTRWDIGYTF. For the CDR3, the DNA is TGTGCCAGCAGCGCACCAACGAGGTGGGATATCGGCTACACCTTC.

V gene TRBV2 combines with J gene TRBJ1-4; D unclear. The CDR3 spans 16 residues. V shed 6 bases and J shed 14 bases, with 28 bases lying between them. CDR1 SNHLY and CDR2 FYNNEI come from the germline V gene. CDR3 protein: CASSLWAGATDEQLFF. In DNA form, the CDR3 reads TGTGCCAGCAGCTTGTGGGCCGGTGCAACTGATGAACAGCTGTTTTTT. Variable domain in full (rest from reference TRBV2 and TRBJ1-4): EPEVTQTPSHQVTQMGQEVILRCVPISNHLYFYWYRQILGQKVEFLVSFYNNEISEKSEIFDDQFSVERPDGSNFTLKIRSTKLEDSAMYFCASSLWAGATDEQLFFGSGTQLSVL.

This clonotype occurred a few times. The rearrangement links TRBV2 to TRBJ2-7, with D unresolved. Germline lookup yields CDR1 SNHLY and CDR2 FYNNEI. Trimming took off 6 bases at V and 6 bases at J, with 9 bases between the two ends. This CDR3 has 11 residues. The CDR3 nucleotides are TGTGCCAGCAGCCTCACGGGCGAGCAGTACTTC. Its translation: CASSLTGEQYF.

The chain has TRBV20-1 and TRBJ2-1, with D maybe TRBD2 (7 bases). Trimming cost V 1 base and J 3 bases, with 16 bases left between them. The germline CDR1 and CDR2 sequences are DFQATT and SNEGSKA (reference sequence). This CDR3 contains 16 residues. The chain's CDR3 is CSARARGGAIYNEQFF. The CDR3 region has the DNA TGCAGTGCTAGAGCGCGTGGGGGGGCGATCTACAATGAGCAGTTCTTC.

DNA for the CDR3: TGTGCCAGCAGCTACCGGGCGGGGGACTATGGCTACACCTTC. This codes for CASSYRAGDYGYTF. The chain joins TRBV11-3 to TRBJ1-2; TRBD1 might be the D (5 bases). CDR3 length: 14 amino acids. Looked up from germline, CDR1 is SGHNT and CDR2 is YENEEA. Trimming removed 4 bases at V and 3 bases at J, with 12 bases between.

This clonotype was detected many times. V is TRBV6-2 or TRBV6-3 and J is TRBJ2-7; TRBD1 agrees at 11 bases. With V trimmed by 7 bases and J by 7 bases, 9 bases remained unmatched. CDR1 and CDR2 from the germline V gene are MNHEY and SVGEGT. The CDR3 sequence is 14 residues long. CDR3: CASNDGQGAREQYF. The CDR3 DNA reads TGTGCCAGCAATGATGGACAGGGGGCGAGAGAGCAGTACTTC.

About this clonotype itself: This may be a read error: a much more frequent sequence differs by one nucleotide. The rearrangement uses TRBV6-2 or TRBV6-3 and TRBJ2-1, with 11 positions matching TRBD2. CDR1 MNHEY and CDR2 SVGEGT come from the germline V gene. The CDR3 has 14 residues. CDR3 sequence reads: CASSYTSGSNERFF. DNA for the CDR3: TGTGCCAGCAGTTACACTAGCGGGAGCAATGAGCGGTTCTTC.